Listed below are T cell receptor beta chains from one sample, sequenced in a study of shared clonotypes between healthy human individuals. The protocol was immunoSEQ multiplex PCR, while the TCRdb copy is restricted to in-frame clones and leaves out a portion. Among roughly 700,000 clones, roughly 70% were seen once, and the ten largest hold 1.5% to 2%. The sequenced sample was memory CD4+ T cells sorted from blood. The origin of the receptors is a woman aged 25-40 years in good health. The conserved cysteine and the conserved F or W are not part of the CDR3 here. Fields, in order: clone size, CDR3 length, V gene, J gene, CDR3 protein. Not every row has a clone size; where given, it reads once, few, many or a size class.

NA	13	TRBV13	TRBJ2-3	ASSFRTSGTDTQY
NA	12	TRBV28	TRBJ2-5	ASSLGNRAETQY
NA	13	TRBV6-6	TRBJ1-4	ASSYSRTVNEKLF
NA	14	TRBV5-4	TRBJ2-1	ASSLAKGLMNNEQF
NA	13	TRBV6-1	TRBJ1-5	ASSGLGANLSPQH
NA	17	TRBV28	TRBJ1-2	ASTTEMVAGPRQGYGYT
NA	13	TRBV6-1	TRBJ2-3	ASLPGQGLTDTQY
once	12	TRBV30	TRBJ2-7	AWSVGQSSSEQY
NA	12	TRBV7-9	TRBJ2-2	ASSPPSSTGELF
NA	16	TRBV28	NA	ASSLNPTVRAGPYEQY
NA	14	TRBV18	TRBJ2-3	ASSPPRGVSTDTQY
once	14	TRBV7-8	TRBJ1-3	ASSLEYGYSGNTIY
NA	12	TRBV9	TRBJ1-3	ASSATGGADTIY
NA	11	TRBV28	TRBJ2-3	ASSSEEQGTQY
NA	9	TRBV30	TRBJ1-4	AWRGREKLF
once	13	TRBV7-3	TRBJ1-2	ASSLRAGPDYGYT
NA	14	TRBV28	TRBJ1-3	ASTNRRLRSGNTIY
NA	14	TRBV19	TRBJ2-7	ASTPSLANRLDEQY
NA	12	TRBV5-1	TRBJ2-1	ASSLVSPGNEQF
NA	11	TRBV7-2	TRBJ2-7	ASRPGLVREQY
NA	15	TRBV5-6	TRBJ2-7	ASSFGFGSGQLYEQY
few	8	TRBV20-1	TRBJ2-5	SARKETQY
NA	12	TRBV30	TRBJ2-2	AWNKRRNTGELF
NA	13	TRBV9	TRBJ2-1	ASSVNDGRYNEQF
NA	14	TRBV10-2	TRBJ1-1	ASRAHRAERNTEAF
NA	10	TRBV19	TRBJ1-2	ASSTPAYGYT
many	11	TRBV28	TRBJ1-2	ASRKELPYGYT
NA	12	TRBV28	TRBJ1-2	ASSLSEGPYGYT
NA	15	TRBV5-1	TRBJ1-1	ASSLYRGGEVAPEAF
NA	16	TRBV12-2	TRBJ2-2	ASRLAVLGGEGTGELF
NA	12	TRBV7-9	TRBJ2-2	ASSLNRDGGELF
NA	12	TRBV29-1	TRBJ2-1	SVEGLAGVYEQF
many	12	TRBV29-1	TRBJ2-5	SGRTSGRGETQY
NA	16	TRBV5-4	TRBJ2-7	ASSPGLAGDLVSYEQY
NA	16	TRBV5-1	TRBJ2-5	ASSTPVLAGGLGETQY
NA	14	TRBV11-2	TRBJ2-2	ASSLKQGSSTGELF
NA	12	TRBV2	TRBJ2-3	ASLGLSGTDTQY
NA	10	TRBV11-1	TRBJ1-2	ASSSGRSGYT
NA	10	TRBV29-1	TRBJ1-2	SVHGGLYGYT
once	12	TRBV29-1	TRBJ2-7	SVEGQGVPGEQY
few	11	TRBV7-9	TRBJ2-5	ASSLRQWETQY
NA	14	TRBV18	TRBJ2-5	ASSPEPRPGGETQY
few	12	TRBV7-9	TRBJ1-2	ASSPRDGNYGYT
NA	21	TRBV19	TRBJ1-4	ASSKTGTGLKKGPRRKNEKLF
NA	9	TRBV20-1	NA	SGERNYEQY
few	12	TRBV6-1	TRBJ1-2	ASSDLTGNYGYT
NA	13	TRBV10-1	TRBJ2-2	ASSSGLTNTGELF
NA	11	TRBV28	TRBJ1-3	ASSFQSGNTIY
few	12	TRBV18	TRBJ1-5	ASSPTINNQPQH
once	10	TRBV6-5	TRBJ1-1	ASGGRDTEAF
NA	12	TRBV5-6	TRBJ2-2	ASRADRATGELF
NA	15	TRBV27	TRBJ1-2	ASSSGRGQGANYGYT
NA	10	TRBV28	TRBJ1-1	ASSLRGTEAF
NA	14	TRBV6-6	TRBJ2-5	ASSYVVAGGRETQY
NA	13	TRBV4-1	TRBJ2-1	ASSQASGSYNEQF
NA	12	TRBV5-4	TRBJ1-2	ASSSGTLSYGYT
NA	12	TRBV5-1	TRBJ1-5	ASSLEGDNQPQH
NA	14	TRBV27	TRBJ2-3	ASSVRLAGTTDTQY